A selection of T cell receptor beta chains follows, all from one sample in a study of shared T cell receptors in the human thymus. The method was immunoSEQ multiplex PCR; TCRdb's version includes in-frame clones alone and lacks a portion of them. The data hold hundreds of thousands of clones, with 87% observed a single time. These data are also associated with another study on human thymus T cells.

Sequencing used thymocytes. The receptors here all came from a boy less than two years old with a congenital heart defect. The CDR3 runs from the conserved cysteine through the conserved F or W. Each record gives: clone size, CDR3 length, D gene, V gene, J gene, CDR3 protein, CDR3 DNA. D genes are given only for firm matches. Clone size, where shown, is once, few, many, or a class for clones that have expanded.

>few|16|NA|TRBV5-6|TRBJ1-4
CASAPGGQSHREKLFF
TGTGCCAGCGCCCCGGGAGGACAGTCACATAGGGAAAAACTGTTTTTT
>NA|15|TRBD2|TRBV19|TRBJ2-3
CASSDLAGGEDTQYF
TGTGCCAGTAGTGATCTAGCGGGAGGGGAAGATACGCAGTATTTT
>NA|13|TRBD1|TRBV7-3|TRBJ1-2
CASSSGQGYGYTF
TGTGCCAGCAGCTCCGGACAGGGCTATGGCTACACCTTC
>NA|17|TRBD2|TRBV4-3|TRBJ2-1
CASSQERRTSFFNEQFF
TGCGCCAGCAGCCAAGAACGCCGGACTAGTTTTTTCAATGAGCAGTTCTTC
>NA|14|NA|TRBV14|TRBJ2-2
CASSQWRRNGELFF
TGTGCCAGCAGCCAATGGAGGCGGAACGGGGAGCTGTTTTTT
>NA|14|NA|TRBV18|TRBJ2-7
CASSPGRNDYEQYF
TGTGCCAGCTCACCAGGGAGGAATGACTACGAGCAGTACTTC
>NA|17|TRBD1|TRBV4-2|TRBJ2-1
CASSQRRLKGQDNEQFF
TGTGCCAGCAGCCAAAGGAGGCTGAAAGGACAGGATAATGAGCAGTTCTTC
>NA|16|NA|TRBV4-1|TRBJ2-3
CASSQDPPDLWSPKYF
TGCGCCAGCAGCCAAGATCCCCCGGACTTATGGTCCCCTAAGTATTTT
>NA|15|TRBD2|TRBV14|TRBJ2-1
CASSTGLAGGPGQFF
TGTGCCAGCAGCACCGGACTAGCGGGGGGGCCGGGGCAGTTCTTC
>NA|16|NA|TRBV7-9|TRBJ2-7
CASSLLWAGARYEQYF
TGTGCCAGCAGCTTACTTTGGGCGGGTGCCCGCTACGAGCAGTACTTC
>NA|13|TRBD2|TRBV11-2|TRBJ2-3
CAGSSGGWDTQYF
TGTGCCGGGAGTAGCGGGGGGTGGGATACGCAGTATTTT
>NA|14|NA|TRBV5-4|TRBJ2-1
CASSRGTGSNEQFF
TGTGCCAGCAGCCGAGGAACGGGGTCCAATGAGCAGTTCTTC
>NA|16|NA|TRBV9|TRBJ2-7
CASSATKGVAAYEQYF
TGTGCCAGCAGCGCCACCAAGGGGGTAGCAGCCTACGAGCAGTACTTC
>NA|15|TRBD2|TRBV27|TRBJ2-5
CASSLGLAGGETQYF
TGTGCCAGCAGCCTCGGCCTAGCGGGAGGAGAGACCCAGTACTTC
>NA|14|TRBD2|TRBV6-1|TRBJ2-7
CASSSLVGGNEQYF
TGTGCCAGCAGTTCCCTGGTGGGGGGGAACGAGCAGTACTTC
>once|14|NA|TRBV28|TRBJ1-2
CASRLGATLYGYTF
TGTGCCAGCAGGCTAGGGGCAACCCTCTATGGCTACACCTTC
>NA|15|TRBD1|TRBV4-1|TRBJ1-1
CASSQYRGLNTEAFF
TGCGCCAGCAGTCAATACAGGGGGCTGAACACTGAAGCTTTCTTT
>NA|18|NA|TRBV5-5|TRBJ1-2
CASTKWRDEVFGYIGYTF
TGTGCCAGCACCAAGTGGAGGGATGAGGTTTTTGGCTATATTGGCTACACCTTC
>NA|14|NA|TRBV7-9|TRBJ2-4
CASSLGADQNIQYF
TGTGCCAGCAGCCTGGGCGCCGACCAAAACATTCAGTACTTC
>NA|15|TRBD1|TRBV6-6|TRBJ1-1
CASSPRDSMNTEAFF
TGTGCCAGCAGTCCCCGGGACAGCATGAACACTGAAGCTTTCTTT
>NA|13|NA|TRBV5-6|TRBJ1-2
CASTALRVYGYTF
TGTGCCAGCACTGCTCTCAGGGTATATGGCTACACCTTC
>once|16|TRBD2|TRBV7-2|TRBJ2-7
CASSLFGGRDGYEQYF
TGTGCCAGCAGCTTGTTTGGCGGGAGGGACGGCTACGAGCAGTACTTC
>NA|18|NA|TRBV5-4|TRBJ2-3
CASSSGVKRDRKTDTQYF
TGTGCCAGCAGCTCCGGTGTTAAGCGGGACAGGAAGACAGATACGCAGTATTTT
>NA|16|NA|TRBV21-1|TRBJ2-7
CASSKKGDRGTYEQYF
TGTGCCAGCAGCAAAAAGGGAGACAGGGGCACCTACGAGCAGTACTTC
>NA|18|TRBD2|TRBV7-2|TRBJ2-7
CASSPSETSGGSSYEQYF
TGTGCCAGCAGCCCCTCGGAGACTAGCGGGGGGAGCTCCTACGAGCAGTACTTC